This T cell receptor (beta chain) was captured by sequencing in a study of read filtering for tumor transcriptome and immune sequencing. Background on the study: Transcriptome libraries were built from DNase-treated RNA.

Molecular barcoded adaptors covering alpha/delta and beta/gamma chains were used on roughly 400 ng RNA. TCRdb analysed the reads with MiXCR anew, one entry per CDR3 protein. The sample lists fewer than 50,000 distinct CDR3 sequences; around an eighth were seen once. The germline gives CDR1 DFQATT, CDR2 SNEGSKA (reference sequence). This CDR3 contains 12 residues. Between the trimmed V and J ends, which lost 7 bases and 5 bases, there was a span of 11 bases. The clonotype originates from a donor aged 40 or older with multiple myeloma. The sample comprised a population of CD138-negative cells sorted from bone marrow. The rearrangement joins TRBV20-1 to TRBJ1-4; D unclear. The CDR3 nucleotides are TGCAGTGTTCGCAGAAAGAATGAAAAACTGTTTTTT. This translates into CSVRRKNEKLFF.